Listed here are 2 T cell receptor beta chains from one sample, sequenced in a study of T cells in Graves' hyperthyroidism and ophthalmopathy. RNA transcripts were the template for amplifying TCR beta CDR3 regions. The TCR CDR3 first-round RT-PCR relied on the HTBI primer set. TCRdb redid the calling of the multiplex PCR reads with MiXCR, one entry per CDR3 protein. The repertoire holds roughly 570,000 distinct CDR3 sequences, with about a sixth as singletons. Input material: blood. All receptors derive from a woman in her twenties or thirties with Graves' hyperthyroidism.

The chain combines TRBV6-2 or TRBV6-3 with TRBJ1-1, with 8 bases identical to TRBD1. The CDR3 length is 14 residues. Germline V gene data show CDR1 as MNHEY and CDR2 as SVGEGT. The V segment lost 7 bases and the J segment 1 base; nucleotides outside the gene matches: 5. Here the CDR3 DNA reads TGTGCCAGCATTGAGGGGACAGGGAACACTGAAGCTTTCTTT. Protein sequence: CASIEGTGNTEAFF.

In the case of this clonotype: A much larger clone sits a single nucleotide away, making a read error possible. The rearrangement joins TRBV12-3 or TRBV12-4 to TRBJ2-7; 10 positions match TRBD2. Losses at the gene ends were 7 bases for V and 7 bases for J; bases not matched to a gene: 10. The CDR3 has 14 amino acids. The CDR3 here is CASIVLAGSDEQYF. The CDR3 DNA sequence: TGTGCCAGCATTGTACTAGCGGGATCGGATGAGCAGTACTTC.